Below are 25 T cell receptor beta chains sequenced from a single sample in a study of blood T cell repertoires in COVID-19. Only in-frame clones appear in the TCRdb table, and some are missing; sequencing was by immunoSEQ multiplex PCR. The sample has about 210,000 clones; about 91% are singletons. The sequenced sample consisted of peripheral blood. Source of these receptors: a young man with acute or convalescent COVID-19.

This rearrangement joins TRBV3-1 (or the pseudogene TRBV3-2) to TRBJ2-3; 11 bases are a match to TRBD2. CDR3 length equals 16 residues. Trimming removed 4 bases from V and 1 base from J; junction bases left unmatched: 4. Germline V gene data show CDR1 as LGHDT and CDR2 as YNNKEL (reference sequence). CDR3 DNA sequence: TGTGCCAGCAGCCGCCTAGCGGGAGGACGCACAGATACGCAGTATTTT. Residues: CASSRLAGGRTDTQYF.

This chain joins TRBV14 and TRBJ2-1; 11 positions agree with TRBD2. The V gene end was trimmed by 5 bases and the J gene end by 6 bases; junction bases not matched to a gene: 6. CDR1 and CDR2 (germline): SGHDN, FVKESK. This CDR3 is built from 15 residues. In DNA, the CDR3 is TGTGCCAGCAGCTTACTAGCGGGAGTCCCCAATGAGCAGTTCTTC. This sequence encodes CASSLLAGVPNEQFF.

The CDR3 loop reads CAWSLSTGEGQPQHF. CDR3 in DNA: TGTGCCTGGAGTCTCTCGACAGGGGAAGGTCAGCCCCAGCATTTT. The chain couples TRBV30 to TRBJ1-5; 8 bases line up with TRBD1. Germline CDR1 is GTSNPN and CDR2 is SVGIG (reference sequence). This CDR3 has 15 amino acids. V was pared by 2 bases and J by 6 bases, with 9 bases of the junction left unmatched.

This chain links TRBV5-1 with TRBJ2-1; 9 nucleotides align to TRBD1. The CDR3 covers 17 residues. The V and J ends lost 0 bases and 5 bases, in that order; junction bases with no gene match: 9. CDR1 and CDR2 from the germline V gene are SGHRS and YFSETQ. In nucleotides, the CDR3 is TGCGCCAGCAGCTTGGACCCTACCGGGACAGGGAACAATGAGCAGTTCTTC. Encoded protein: CASSLDPTGTGNNEQFF.

V and J are TRBV27 and TRBJ2-1; 11 nucleotides agree with TRBD2. The CDR3 has 17 amino acids. Germline loops: CDR1 MNHEY, CDR2 SMNVEV (reference sequence). The V and J ends lost 3 bases and 4 bases, in that order; junction bases with no gene match: 8. CDR3 sequence: CASSFPPLAGAYNEQFF. The CDR3, as DNA: TGTGCCAGCAGTTTTCCCCCACTAGCGGGAGCATACAATGAGCAGTTCTTC.

This chain uses TRBV7-3 with TRBJ2-2; TRBD2 matches at 12 bases. CDR1 SGHTA and CDR2 FQGTGA come from the germline V gene. V shed 5 bases, J shed 5 bases, and the junction held 6 bases outside the gene matches. The CDR3 has 16 residues. CDR3 sequence (DNA): TGTGCCAGCAGCCGGGGACTAGCGGGTGCGACCGGGGAGCTGTTTTTT. It is translated as CASSRGLAGATGELFF.

This chain uses TRBV18 with TRBJ2-3; the D gene is possibly TRBD1 (6 bases). Germline V CDR1 and CDR2: KGHSH, LQKENI. The CDR3 has 14 amino acids. V dropped 2 bases and J dropped 5 bases, with 11 bases sitting between them. The CDR3 DNA reads as TGTGCCAGCTCACCATTTGGACAGCAAGATACGCAGTATTTT. Protein: CASSPFGQQDTQYF.

The J gene is TRBJ1-5, the V gene TRBV30, with 9 bases aligning to TRBD1. The CDR3 consists of 13 residues. The junction had 5 bases not matched to a gene; V was cut back by 5 bases and J by 6 bases. CDR1 is GTSNPN, CDR2 SVGIG, per germline (reference sequence). The CDR3 sequence is CAWGQGLGQPQHF. The CDR3 DNA reads as TGTGCCTGGGGACAGGGGCTTGGTCAGCCCCAGCATTTT. Combining the CDR3 with reference TRBV30 and TRBJ1-5 gives the whole variable domain SQTIHQWPATLVQPVGSPLSLECTVEGTSNPNLYWYRQAAGRGLQLLFYSVGIGQISSEVPQNLSASRPQDRQFILSSKKLLLSDSGFYLCAWGQGLGQPQHFGDGTRLSIL.

The CDR3 DNA reads as TGTGCCAGCAGCTGGGGACAGGGTGGTTACACTGAAGCTTTCTTT. This sequence encodes CASSWGQGGYTEAFF. The chain recombines TRBV5-6 with TRBJ1-1, with 9 nucleotides matching TRBD1. Unmatched junction bases numbered 6, after V lost 3 bases and J lost 3 bases. This CDR3 comprises 15 residues. CDR1 is SGHDT, CDR2 YYEEEE, per germline. Together with reference TRBV5-6 and TRBJ1-1, the CDR3 gives the full variable domain: DAGVTQSPTHLIKTRGQQVTLRCSPKSGHDTVSWYQQALGQGPQFIFQYYEEEERQRGNFPDRFSGHQFPNYSSELNVNALLLGDSALYLCASSWGQGGYTEAFFGQGTRLTVV.

The rearrangement uses TRBV5-1 and TRBJ2-3; 10 bases line up with TRBD2. The CDR3 extends over 16 amino acids. Losses at the gene ends were 1 base for V and 4 bases for J; bases not matched to a gene: 6. In germline, CDR1 is SGHRS, CDR2 YFSETQ. As DNA, the CDR3 is TGCGCCAGCAGCTTGACTAGCGGGGTGGTTGCAGATACGCAGTATTTT. It is translated as CASSLTSGVVADTQYF.

V is TRBV6-5 and J is TRBJ1-5, with D uncertain. CDR1 is MNHEY, CDR2 SVGAGI, per germline. Deletions cut 6 bases from V and 7 bases from J, with 13 bases between. The CDR3 spans 13 residues. CDR3: CASSREVQQPQHF. The CDR3 DNA is TGTGCCAGCAGCCGGGAAGTTCAACAGCCCCAGCATTTT.

This clone was seen once. The chain has TRBV4-1 and TRBJ2-7; a possible D gene is TRBD2 (5 bases). Trimming shortened V by 4 bases and J by 6 bases, and 16 bases separated the two germline ends. The CDR3 totals 14 residues. Germline assignment: CDR1 MGHRA and CDR2 YSYEKL. Here the CDR3 DNA reads TGCGCCAGCAGCCGGTACGGGGAGTCGGGCGAGCAGTACTTC. Its translation: CASSRYGESGEQYF.

The chain joins TRBV7-9 to TRBJ2-3; 8 bases map to TRBD1. With V trimmed by 5 bases and J by 0 bases, 7 bases remained unmatched. The CDR3 has 16 residues. CDR1 SEHNR and CDR2 FQNEAQ come from the germline V gene (reference sequence). This CDR3 is CASSPGTGGSTDTQYF. DNA for the CDR3: TGTGCCAGCAGCCCGGGGACAGGCGGCAGCACAGATACGCAGTATTTT.

The CDR3 is CASSPGTSGGRTDTQYF. The CDR3 DNA reads TGTGCCAGCAGCCCCGGGACTAGCGGGGGGAGGACAGATACGCAGTATTTT. This chain uses TRBV7-3 with TRBJ2-3, with 15 positions matching TRBD2. The CDR3 length is 17 residues. The ends lost 5 bases at V and 3 bases at J; junction bases unmatched: 6. Germline V gives CDR1 SGHTA, CDR2 FQGTGA.

V gene TRBV27 combines with J gene TRBJ2-1; 12 positions agree with TRBD2. This CDR3 region has 14 residues. Germline lookup yields CDR1 MNHEY and CDR2 SMNVEV (reference sequence). V lost 3 bases, J lost 7 bases, and 1 base stayed unmatched. CDR3 loop: CASSFLAGGNEQFF. CDR3 DNA sequence: TGTGCCAGCAGTTTCCTAGCGGGGGGGAATGAGCAGTTCTTC.

V usage is TRBV7-2 and J usage is TRBJ1-5; D may be TRBD1 (5 bases). Trimming pared 0 bases from V and 5 bases from J, leaving 11 bases between. CDR1 SGHTA and CDR2 FQGNSA come from the germline V gene. This CDR3 has 15 amino acids. The CDR3 spells CASSLALGGYQPQHF. The CDR3, as DNA: TGTGCCAGCAGCTTAGCGTTGGGGGGTTATCAGCCCCAGCATTTT.

The V and J genes are TRBV28 and TRBJ1-2; 8 positions agree with TRBD1. Germline V gene lookup returns CDR1 MDHEN and CDR2 SYDVKM. The CDR3 extends over 15 amino acids. V shed 4 bases, J shed 7 bases, and the junction held 11 bases outside the gene matches. The CDR3 sequence: CASSSAGTGFRGYTF. The CDR3 region has the DNA TGTGCCAGCAGTTCCGCCGGGACAGGCTTTCGTGGCTACACCTTC.

V gene TRBV5-1 combines with J gene TRBJ1-1; 7 nucleotides line up with TRBD1. The V and J ends lost 2 bases and 1 base, in that order; junction bases with no gene match: 8. The germline V gene has CDR1 SGHRS and CDR2 YFSETQ. The CDR3 sequence is 16 residues long. In nucleotides, the CDR3 is TGCGCCAGCAGCTTCGGGGACAGACAAGGGAACACTGAAGCTTTCTTT. Protein: CASSFGDRQGNTEAFF.

The chain joins TRBV27 to TRBJ2-5, with D tentatively TRBD2 (6 bases). The germline CDR1 and CDR2 sequences are MNHEY and SMNVEV (reference sequence). Trimming pared 2 bases from V and 4 bases from J, leaving 11 bases between. The CDR3 contains 14 residues. Here the CDR3 DNA reads TGTGCCAGCAGTTTACTCCCCGGGGGAGAGACCCAGTACTTC. Amino acid sequence: CASSLLPGGETQYF.

This chain joins TRBV7-2 and TRBJ2-2; 7 bases align to TRBD1. The CDR3 is made up of 15 amino acids. Trimming took 5 bases from V and 6 from J; bases not matched to a gene: 9. Germline CDR1 and CDR2: SGHTA and FQGNSA. CDR3 sequence: CASSQLTGSAGELFF. In DNA form, the CDR3 reads TGTGCCAGCAGCCAGCTGACAGGGTCAGCCGGGGAGCTGTTTTTT.

The sample holds one count of this clone. Other DNA sequences in the sample encode the same CDR3. The rearrangement uses TRBV6-5 and TRBJ1-4; D is undetermined. The CDR3 sequence is 13 residues long. Germline V gene sequence: CDR1 MNHEY, CDR2 SVGAGI. V shed 2 bases and J shed 8 bases, with 9 bases lying between them. Written as DNA, the CDR3 is TGTGCCAGCAGTTACCGGCGAGGGGAAAAACTGTTTTTT. Amino acids: CASSYRRGEKLFF.

This sequence joins TRBV11-2 and TRBJ2-1; D may be TRBD2 (6 bases). The CDR3 sequence is 15 residues long. The ends were cut back, 0 bases at V and 11 bases at J, with 17 bases in the middle. CDR1 is SGHAT, CDR2 FQNNGV, per germline. CDR3 in DNA: TGTGCCAGCAGCTTAGAAAGGGCAGCCGGGAGTAAGCAGTTCTTC. Translating it yields CASSLERAAGSKQFF.

The chain is built from TRBV30 and TRBJ1-5, with TRBD1 matching over 8 bases. The CDR3 totals 13 residues. Trimming at V came to 3 bases and at J to 5 bases, leaving 3 bases not matched to a gene. Germline V gives CDR1 GTSNPN, CDR2 SVGIG (reference sequence). The CDR3 region has the DNA TGTGCCTGGAGCGCACAGGGGGATCAGCCCCAGCATTTT. Protein sequence: CAWSAQGDQPQHF.

The V gene is TRBV6-1, the J gene TRBJ2-1, with a tentative D call TRBD2 (6 bases). The CDR3 totals 12 residues. With 10 bases removed from V and 8 bases from J, the gap between germline ends came to 15 bases. Germline lookup yields CDR1 MNHNS and CDR2 SASEGT. The CDR3 nucleotides are TGTGCCATCACCCCCCCGGGAGATGAGCAGTTCTTC. Residues: CAITPPGDEQFF.

The chain employs TRBV7-9 and TRBJ1-5, with D maybe TRBD1 (5 bases). Germline V gene sequence: CDR1 SEHNR, CDR2 FQNEAQ (reference sequence). V dropped 6 bases and J dropped 7 bases, with 16 bases sitting between them. The CDR3 covers 14 residues. The CDR3 DNA sequence: TGTGCCAGCAGTTCCGACAGATCTCTCCAGCCCCAGCATTTT. Translation: CASSSDRSLQPQHF.